This entry lists 11 T cell receptor beta chains sequenced from one sample in a study of T cell changes during pregnancy in multiple sclerosis (dated by TCRdb to 2018 to 2020). Library construction relied on the immunoSEQ multiplex PCR assay. In its TCRdb copy, this immuneACCESS table keeps in-frame sequences only and misses some clones. Where compared with another copy, unresolved V genes explain less than half of these, and the others have no known cause. The sample table contains 35,000 to 45,000 clones; only one count was recorded for more than 85% of them. The ten most abundant clones make up under 2% of the sample. The material sequenced was CD4+ T cells from peripheral blood mononuclear cells, taken after pregnancy. The origin of the receptors is a female donor in good health, enrolled as a control in a pregnancy study.

The chain couples TRBV28 to TRBJ2-3, with 16 bases identical to TRBD2. This CDR3 contains 19 residues. The germline V gene has CDR1 MDHEN and CDR2 SYDVKM. V gave up 5 bases and J gave up 10 bases; unmatched junction bases: 18. CDR3 bases: TGTGCCAGCAGTCCGAATACCGGGACTAGCGGGAGGGGTCGACTTGCGCAGTATTTT. As protein: CASSPNTGTSGRGRLAQYF.

This clone showed up just once. CDR3 sequence reads: CASSRGGITGELFF. The CDR3 DNA is TGTGCCAGCAGCCGTGGGGGGATCACCGGGGAGCTGTTTTTT. V and J are TRBV6-5 and TRBJ2-2, with a possible D match to TRBD2 (6 bases). Trimming took off 6 bases at V and 4 bases at J, with 12 bases between the two ends. This CDR3 region has 14 residues. Germline V CDR1 and CDR2: MNHEY, SVGAGI.

The chain has TRBV4-3 and TRBJ1-3, with 7 bases lining up with TRBD1. V trimming: 1 base; J trimming: 1 base; junction bases outside the gene matches: 4. Germline-derived CDR1 and CDR2 are LGHNA and YSLEER. The CDR3 totals 16 residues. The CDR3 nucleotides are TGCGCCAGCAGCCAAGGAGGGGGCGGATCTGGAAACACCATATATTTT. It encodes CASSQGGGGSGNTIYF.

V usage is TRBV19 and J usage is TRBJ2-1; 11 bases line up with TRBD2. This CDR3 region has 16 residues. With 4 bases clipped from V and 6 bases from J, the junction kept 8 bases outside the gene matches. Germline values: CDR1 LNHDA, CDR2 SQIVND (reference sequence). CDR3 amino acids: CASSTTLAGGRNEQFF. CDR3 sequence (DNA): TGTGCCAGTAGTACAACGCTAGCGGGGGGCCGCAATGAGCAGTTCTTC.

The chain joins TRBV6-1 to TRBJ1-4, with D possibly being TRBD1 (6 bases). Germline V gene lookup returns CDR1 MNHNS and CDR2 SASEGT. V lost 2 bases and J 8 bases, leaving 15 bases between the germline ends. The CDR3 contains 15 residues. This CDR3 is CASSELGGGREKLFF. Written as DNA, the CDR3 is TGTGCCAGCAGTGAACTTGGGGGGGGGCGGGAAAAACTGTTTTTT.

V and J are TRBV5-1 and TRBJ2-7; 8 bases map to TRBD1. The germline gives CDR1 SGHRS, CDR2 YFSETQ. The junction had 8 bases not matched to a gene; V was cut back by 4 bases and J by 2 bases. CDR3 length equals 15 residues. The CDR3 region has the DNA TGCGCCAGCAGCCGGGCCTCAGGGGGCGCCTACGAGCAGTACTTC. Amino acids: CASSRASGGAYEQYF.

CDR3 bases: TGCGCCAGCAGCTTGGCATTCGAGAGGCTCTATGGCTACACCTTC. It is translated as CASSLAFERLYGYTF. The rearrangement uses TRBV5-1 and TRBJ1-2; no reliable D call. The ends were cut back, 0 bases at V and 4 bases at J, with 13 bases in the middle. This CDR3 has 15 residues. Germline V gene lookup returns CDR1 SGHRS and CDR2 YFSETQ.

V gene TRBV6-5 combines with J gene TRBJ2-7, with 7 bases aligning to TRBD1. Trimming at V came to 6 bases and at J to 6 bases, leaving 5 bases not matched to a gene. Germline lookup yields CDR1 MNHEY and CDR2 SVGAGI. This CDR3 comprises 12 residues. CDR3 bases: TGTGCCAGCAGCCTACAGGGGATCGAGCAGTACTTC. It translates to CASSLQGIEQYF.

This clone has just one count. V usage is TRBV5-4 and J usage is TRBJ2-2; D not certain. This CDR3 is built from 12 residues. Looked up from germline, CDR1 is SGHNT and CDR2 is YYREEE (reference sequence). V lost 7 bases, J lost 7 bases, and 11 bases lay in between. The CDR3 nucleotides read TGTGCCAGCGGGCAGGCCGGCGGGGAGCTGTTTTTT. This sequence encodes CASGQAGGELFF. The full variable domain, with the rest looked up from reference TRBV5-4 and TRBJ2-2, is ETGVTQSPTHLIKTRGQQVTLRCSSQSGHNTVSWYQQALGQGPQFIFQYYREEENGRGNFPPRFSGLQFPNYSSELNVNALELDDSALYLCASGQAGGELFFGEGSRLTVL.

The chain joins TRBV6-5 to TRBJ2-1; possible D gene TRBD1, 6 bases. The length of the CDR3 is 15 residues. In germline, CDR1 is MNHEY, CDR2 SVGAGI. V was shortened by 6 bases and J by 5 bases, with 17 bases between the two germline ends. The CDR3 nucleotides read TGTGCCAGCAGCGACGTTATACAGGGCCACAATGAGCAGTTCTTC. This sequence encodes CASSDVIQGHNEQFF.

The J gene is TRBJ2-7, the V gene TRBV27; the match to TRBD2 covers 7 bases. This CDR3 spans 14 amino acids. V dropped 6 bases and J dropped 6; count of bases not matched to a gene: 11. CDR1 is MNHEY and CDR2 is SMNVEV in the germline V gene (reference sequence). This CDR3 is CASSLGGSIGEQYF. CDR3 DNA sequence: TGTGCCAGCAGCCTCGGCGGGAGCATAGGCGAGCAGTACTTC.